This T cell receptor beta chain originates from a study of blood T cell repertoires in COVID-19. The wider study: T cells, B-cell-depleted T cells, or PBMCs supplied cDNA or gDNA.

How the authors handled the data: Scientists estimated how many nucleated cells there were by amplifying reference gene primers. Profiled with immunoSEQ multiplex PCR; TCRdb holds only in-frame clones, not every one. V and J calls and clone size are as listed in that table; D and trimming were resolved from the DNA. The sample records 160,000 or so clones, 84% being singletons. Germline CDR1 and CDR2: SNHLY and FYNNEI. The CDR3 length is 15 residues. V was pared by 4 bases and J by 3 bases, with 5 bases of the junction left unmatched. Participants had their cohort set by participant-reported clinical history. Cohort 3 recovered donors had two negative PCRs, clearance, or symptom resolution.

The sample was PBMCs or T cells enriched from blood (not recorded which). The V call is TRBV2, the J call TRBJ2-7; 11 positions agree with TRBD2. This TCR was recovered from a woman aged 45-65 years who had recovered from COVID-19. CDR3 sequence reads: CASSAGLAGRYEQYF. DNA for the CDR3: TGTGCCAGCAGTGCCGGACTAGCGGGCCGCTACGAGCAGTACTTC.